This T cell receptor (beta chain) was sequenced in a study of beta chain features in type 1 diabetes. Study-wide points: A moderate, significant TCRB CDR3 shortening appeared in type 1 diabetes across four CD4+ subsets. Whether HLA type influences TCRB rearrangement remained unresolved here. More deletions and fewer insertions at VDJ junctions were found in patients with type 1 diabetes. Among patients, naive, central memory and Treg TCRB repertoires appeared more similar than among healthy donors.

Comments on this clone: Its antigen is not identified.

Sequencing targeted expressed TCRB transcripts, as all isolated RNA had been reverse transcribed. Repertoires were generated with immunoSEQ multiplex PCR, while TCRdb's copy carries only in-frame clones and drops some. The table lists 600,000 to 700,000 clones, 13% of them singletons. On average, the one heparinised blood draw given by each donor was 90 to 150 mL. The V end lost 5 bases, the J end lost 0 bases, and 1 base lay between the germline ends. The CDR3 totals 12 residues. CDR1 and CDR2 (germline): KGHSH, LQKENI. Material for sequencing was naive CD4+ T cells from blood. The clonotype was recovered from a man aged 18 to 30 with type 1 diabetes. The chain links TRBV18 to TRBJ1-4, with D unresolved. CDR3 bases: TGTGCCAGCTCAACAACTAATGAAAAACTGTTTTTT. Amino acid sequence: CASSTTNEKLFF.